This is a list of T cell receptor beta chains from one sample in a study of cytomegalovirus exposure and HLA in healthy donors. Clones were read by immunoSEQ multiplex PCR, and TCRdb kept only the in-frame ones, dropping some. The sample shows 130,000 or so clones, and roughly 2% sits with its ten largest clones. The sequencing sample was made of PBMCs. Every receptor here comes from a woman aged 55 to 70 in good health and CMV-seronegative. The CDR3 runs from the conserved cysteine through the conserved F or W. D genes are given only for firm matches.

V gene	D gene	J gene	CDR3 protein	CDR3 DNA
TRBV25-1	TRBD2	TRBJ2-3	CASSLRTSGPLTDTQCF	TGTGCCAGCAGTCTTCGGACTAGCGGGCCTCTCACAGATACGCAGTGTTTT
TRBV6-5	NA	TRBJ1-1	CASSYVFGTEAFF	TGTGCCAGCAGTTATGTTTTCGGCACTGAAGCTTTCTTT
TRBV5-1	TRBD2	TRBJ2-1	CASSSYVSSGDYNEQFF	TGCGCCAGCAGCTCATACGTATCTAGCGGGGACTACAATGAGCAGTTCTTC
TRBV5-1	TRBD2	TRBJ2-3	CASTITSGTDTQYF	TGCGCCAGCACGATAACTAGCGGCACAGATACGCAGTATTTT
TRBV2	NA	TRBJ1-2	CASSVTYRDGYTF	TGTGCCAGCAGTGTGACCTACCGGGATGGCTACACCTTC
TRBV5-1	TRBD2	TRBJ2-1	CASSPASGSYNEQFF	TGCGCCAGCAGTCCCGCTAGCGGGAGCTACAATGAGCAGTTCTTC
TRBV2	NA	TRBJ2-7	CASSEDWTNQNYEQYF	TGTGCCAGCAGCGAAGACTGGACTAACCAGAACTACGAGCAGTACTTC
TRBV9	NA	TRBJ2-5	CASSPFSQGPQETQYF	TGTGCCAGCAGCCCCTTTAGCCAGGGCCCCCAAGAGACCCAGTACTTC
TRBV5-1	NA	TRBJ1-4	CASREGHTTNEKLFF	TGCGCCAGCAGAGAGGGACACACAACTAATGAAAAACTGTTTTTT
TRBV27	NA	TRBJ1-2	CASSLSQLANYGYTF	TGTGCCAGCAGTTTATCACAGCTGGCTAACTATGGCTACACCTTC
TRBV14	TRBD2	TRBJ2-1	CASSRGLAGGEQFF	TGTGCCAGCAGCCGTGGACTAGCGGGAGGTGAGCAGTTCTTC
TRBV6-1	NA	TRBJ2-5	CASKPGVWETQYF	TGTGCCAGCAAGCCAGGGGTTTGGGAGACCCAGTACTTC
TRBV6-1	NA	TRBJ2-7	CASRETPMEGYEQYF	TGTGCCAGCAGAGAAACCCCAATGGAGGGATACGAGCAGTACTTC
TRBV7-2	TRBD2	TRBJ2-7	CASSLYVLAGVDYEQYF	TGTGCCAGCAGCTTATACGTTCTAGCGGGAGTGGACTACGAGCAGTACTTC
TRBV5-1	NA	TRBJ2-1	CASRLGGGEYNEQFF	TGCGCCAGCCGACTGGGTGGCGGGGAATACAATGAGCAGTTCTTC
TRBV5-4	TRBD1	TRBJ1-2	CASSLPLGQGARGYTF	TGTGCCAGCAGCTTACCCCTGGGACAGGGGGCGCGTGGCTACACCTTC
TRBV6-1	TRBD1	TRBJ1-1	CASTEGTGMNTEAFF	TGTGCCAGCACCGAAGGGACAGGCATGAACACTGAAGCTTTCTTT
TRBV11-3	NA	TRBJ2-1	CASSPGGSYNEQFF	TGTGCCAGCAGCCCAGGAGGCTCCTACAATGAGCAGTTCTTC
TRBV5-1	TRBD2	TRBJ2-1	CASSLSREGPFSYNEQFF	TGCGCCAGCAGCTTGTCGCGGGAGGGCCCCTTCTCCTACAATGAGCAGTTCTTC
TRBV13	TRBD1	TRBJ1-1	CASSDWGTVEAFF	TGTGCCAGCAGCGACTGGGGGACAGTAGAAGCTTTCTTT
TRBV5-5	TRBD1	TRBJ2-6	CASSVQGESSGANVLTF	TGTGCCAGCAGCGTACAGGGGGAAAGCTCTGGGGCCAACGTCCTGACTTTC
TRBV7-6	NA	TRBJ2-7	CASSRGRGSYEQYF	TGTGCCAGCAGCCGCGGGCGGGGCTCCTACGAGCAGTACTTC
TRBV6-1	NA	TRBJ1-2	CASSETSRTDPYGYTF	TGTGCCAGCAGTGAGACTTCCCGGACAGATCCCTATGGCTACACCTTC
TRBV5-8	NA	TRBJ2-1	CASSRVLVGGNNEQFF	TGTGCCAGCAGCCGAGTTCTGGTGGGGGGAAATAATGAGCAGTTCTTC
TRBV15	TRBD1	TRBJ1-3	CATSSEGTGAGNTIYF	TGTGCCACCAGCTCTGAGGGGACAGGGGCTGGAAACACCATATATTTT
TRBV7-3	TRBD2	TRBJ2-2	CASSPPGLRNTGELFF	TGTGCCAGCAGCCCTCCGGGACTAAGGAACACCGGGGAGCTGTTTTTT
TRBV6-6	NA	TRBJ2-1	CASNYRRQSSYNEQFF	TGTGCCAGCAATTACCGAAGACAGAGCTCCTACAATGAGCAGTTCTTC
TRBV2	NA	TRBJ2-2	CASSEGQGWTGELFF	TGTGCCAGCAGTGAAGGGCAGGGCTGGACCGGGGAGCTGTTTTTT
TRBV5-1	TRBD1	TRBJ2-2	CASSLGQGMIGELFF	TGCGCCAGCAGCTTGGGACAGGGTATGATCGGGGAGCTGTTTTTT
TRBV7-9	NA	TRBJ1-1	CASSLGGGTEAFF	TGTGCCAGCAGCTTAGGAGGGGGCACTGAAGCTTTCTTT
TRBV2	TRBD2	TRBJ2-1	CASSGWASGSGDEQFF	TGTGCCAGCAGTGGATGGGCTAGCGGGAGTGGGGATGAGCAGTTCTTC